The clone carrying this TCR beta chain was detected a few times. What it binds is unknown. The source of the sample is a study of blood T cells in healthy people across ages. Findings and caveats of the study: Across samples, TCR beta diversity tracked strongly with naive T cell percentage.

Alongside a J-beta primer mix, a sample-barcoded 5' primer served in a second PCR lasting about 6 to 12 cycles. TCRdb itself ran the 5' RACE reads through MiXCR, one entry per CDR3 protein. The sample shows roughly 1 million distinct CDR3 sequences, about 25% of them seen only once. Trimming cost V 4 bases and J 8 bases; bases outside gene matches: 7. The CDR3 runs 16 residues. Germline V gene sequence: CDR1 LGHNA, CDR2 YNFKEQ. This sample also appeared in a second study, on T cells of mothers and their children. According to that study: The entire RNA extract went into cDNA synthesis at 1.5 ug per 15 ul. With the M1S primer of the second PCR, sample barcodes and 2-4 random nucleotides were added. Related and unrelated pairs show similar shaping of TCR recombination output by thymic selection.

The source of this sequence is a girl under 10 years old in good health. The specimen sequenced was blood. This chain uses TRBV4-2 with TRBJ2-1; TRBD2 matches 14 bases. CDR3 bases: TGTGCCAGCAGCCGGGAGACTAGCGGGAGGGTTCATGAGCAGTTCTTC. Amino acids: CASSRETSGRVHEQFF.